This T cell receptor (beta chain) emerged from a study of Ad26.COV2.S vaccination and SARS-CoV-2 variants. Study-level information: The COV1001 Ad26.COV2.S trial arm included the donor. General study results and limits: The study found higher spike-specific TCR breadth in vaccine than placebo recipients.

The treatment here: some 20 received Ad26.COV2.S at low or high dose, single or two shots; about 5 received placebo; per-sample allocation not given. Sampling occurred on day 63 after the first vaccine or placebo injection. A Boston donor was an adult aged 18-55 years. Participants' vaccine, an Ad26 vector, delivered Wuhan-strain SARS-CoV-2 spike. Method: immunoSEQ multiplex PCR; TCRdb's copy keeps in-frame clones and lacks some. The data show around 450,000 clones, 70% to 90% seen once. In its sample, this clone was seen once. The antigen remains unidentified. This CDR3 contains 15 residues. Looked up from germline, CDR1 is SGHTA and CDR2 is FQGNSA. With 5 bases clipped from V and 6 bases from J, the junction kept 11 bases outside the gene matches.

The chain couples TRBV7-2 to TRBJ2-3, with TRBD1 matching 7 bases. The sequencing used peripheral blood, collected in a trial of Ad26.COV2.S vaccine versus placebo. This TCR came from a person between 18 and 65 years old who received the Ad26.COV2.S COVID-19 vaccine or a placebo. CDR3: CASSRDSPQPDTQYF. CDR3 coding DNA: TGTGCCAGCAGCCGGGACAGCCCACAACCGGATACGCAGTATTTT.